These T cell receptor beta chains were read from a single sample in a study of T cells in Graves' hyperthyroidism and ophthalmopathy. MiXCR, applied by TCRdb to the multiplex PCR reads, yields one record per CDR3 protein. The table records 50,000 to 60,000 distinct CDR3 sequences, about half of them present only once. Source material: blood. All receptors derive from a woman in her 50s with Graves' ophthalmopathy. The CDR3 runs from the conserved cysteine through the conserved F or W. D genes are given only for firm matches. The size field is filled for only some rows; it gives once, few, many or a size class.

j_call	v_call	clone_size	d_call	cdr3_aa	cdr3_nt
TRBJ1-1	TRBV20-1	many	TRBD1	CSARGARQGQNTEAFF	TGCAGTGCTAGAGGAGCGCGACAGGGGCAGAACACTGAAGCTTTCTTT
TRBJ2-1	TRBV7-2	-	-	CASSFGVRNEQFF	TGTGCCAGCAGCTTTGGGGTAAGAAATGAGCAGTTCTTC
TRBJ2-3	TRBV9	-	TRBD2	CASRASGEVTDTQYF	TGTGCCAGCAGGGCTAGCGGGGAAGTCACAGATACGCAGTATTTT
TRBJ1-5	TRBV10-1	-	-	CASGNRTFNQPQHF	TGCGCCAGCGGGAACAGGACATTCAATCAGCCCCAGCATTTT
TRBJ2-1	TRBV30	few	TRBD2	CAWSSGGGYNEQFF	TGTGCCTGGAGTAGTGGGGGGGGCTACAATGAGCAGTTCTTC
TRBJ2-1	TRBV2	-	TRBD1	CANSVDRAVDEQFF	TGTGCGAACAGTGTTGACAGGGCCGTGGATGAGCAGTTCTTC
TRBJ2-1	TRBV20-1	many	-	CSARVSPEQFF	TGCAGTGCTAGAGTGAGCCCCGAGCAGTTCTTC
TRBJ2-1	TRBV29-1	once	-	CSVGTGATADEQFF	-
TRBJ2-7	TRBV27	few	-	CASSFGRAYEQYF	TGTGCCAGCAGTTTTGGCAGAGCCTACGAGCAGTACTTC
TRBJ1-5	TRBV4-3	few	TRBD1	CASSQEPRQGFQPQHF	TGCGCCAGCAGCCAAGAACCCCGACAGGGGTTTCAGCCCCAGCATTTT
TRBJ1-2	TRBV5-7	many	TRBD1	CASSLRQGQGNYGYTF	TGTGCCAGCAGCTTAAGACAGGGGCAGGGGAACTATGGCTACACCTTC
TRBJ2-1	TRBV6-2/TRBV6-3	many	-	CASTVSPVEQFF	TGTGCCAGCACAGTCTCCCCAGTCGAGCAGTTCTTC
TRBJ2-5	TRBV5-1	-	-	CASSGQGGETQYF	TGCGCCAGCAGCGGGCAGGGTGGTGAGACCCAGTACTTC
TRBJ1-1	TRBV9	many	-	CASSTHGNTEAFF	TGTGCCAGCAGCACACACGGGAACACTGAAGCTTTCTTT
TRBJ2-1	TRBV20-1	-	-	CSASSRGDEQFF	TGCAGTGCTAGCTCGAGGGGAGATGAGCAGTTCTTC
TRBJ2-7	TRBV3-2	-	-	CASSLPQIFNYEQYF	TGTGCCAGCAGCCTACCCCAGATTTTCAACTACGAGCAGTACTTC
TRBJ2-2	TRBV28	few	-	CASSTSRNTGELFF	TGTGCCAGCAGTACCTCCAGGAACACCGGGGAGCTGTTTTTT
TRBJ2-2	TRBV27	few	-	CASSRGTQSTGELFF	TGTGCCAGCAGCCGCGGGACCCAAAGTACCGGGGAGCTGTTTTTT
TRBJ2-7	TRBV7-2	many	-	CASSLAQAGHEQYF	TGTGCCAGCAGCTTAGCCCAAGCCGGGCACGAGCAGTACTTC
TRBJ1-1	TRBV28	many	-	CASSLPQHTEAFF	TGTGCCAGCAGTTTACCGCAGCACACTGAAGCTTTCTTT
TRBJ2-7	TRBV7-2	many	TRBD2	CASSPGTIHYEQYF	TGTGCCAGCAGCCCCGGGACTATCCACTACGAGCAGTACTTC
TRBJ2-7	TRBV29-1	-	TRBD1	CSTQVGQGVNEQYF	TGCAGCACGCAAGTTGGACAGGGTGTAAACGAGCAGTACTTC
TRBJ1-1	TRBV4-1	many	-	CASSQLRAEKAFF	TGCGCCAGCAGCCAGCTCCGGGCAGAGAAAGCTTTCTTT
TRBJ1-1	TRBV7-2	-	-	CASSFMSEVMNTEAFF	TGTGCCAGCAGCTTTATGAGTGAGGTCATGAACACTGAAGCTTTCTTT
TRBJ2-2	TRBV2	-	TRBD2	CASSEAQLAGVLRAGELFF	TGTGCCAGCAGTGAAGCACAACTAGCGGGAGTTCTTAGGGCCGGGGAGCTGTTTTTT
TRBJ2-7	TRBV5-1	-	-	CASSLAGEAYGQYF	TGCGCAAGCAGCTTGGCCGGGGAAGCCTACGGGCAGTACTTC
TRBJ2-5	TRBV20-1	-	TRBD2	CSVRGLAGGQETQYF	TGCAGTGTTAGAGGACTAGCGGGGGGGCAAGAGACCCAGTACTTC
TRBJ2-7	TRBV7-9	-	TRBD1	CASSPPGQGFYEQYF	TGTGCCAGCAGCCCGCCGGGACAGGGTTTCTACGAGCAGTACTTC
TRBJ2-1	TRBV4-1	-	-	CASSQDARVQFF	TGCGCCAGCAGCCAAGATGCGCGGGTGCAGTTCTTC
TRBJ2-7	TRBV9	once	TRBD1	CATTGGTGGEQYF	TGTGCCACAACGGGGGGGACAGGGGGGGAGCAGTACTTC
TRBJ1-5	TRBV19	many	TRBD1	CASSVGQGLSQPQHF	TGTGCCAGTAGTGTTGGACAGGGTCTAAGTCAGCCCCAGCATTTT
TRBJ2-5	TRBV5-1	many	-	CASSPGAQRETQYF	TGCGCCAGCAGCCCGGGGGCCCAGAGAGAGACCCAGTACTTC
TRBJ2-1	TRBV24-1	once	-	CATSSYNEQFF	TGTGCCACCAGCTCCTACAATGAGCAGTTCTTC
TRBJ2-5	TRBV9	-	TRBD2	CASSVGRGGTQYF	TGTGCCAGCAGCGTAGGGCGGGGGGGGACCCAGTACTTC
TRBJ2-3	TRBV5-5	many	-	CASNTLANTDTQYF	TGTGCCAGCAACACCCTAGCCAACACAGATACGCAGTATTTT
TRBJ2-7	TRBV7-9	many	-	CASSFDLSFSEQYF	TGTGCCAGCAGCTTTGACCTATCCTTCAGCGAGCAGTACTTC
TRBJ2-3	TRBV15	-	-	CATSREAGSTTQYF	TGTGCCACCAGCAGAGAGGCGGGAAGTACCACGCAGTATTTT
TRBJ2-2	TRBV24-1	-	-	CATQGCANTGELFF	TGTGCCACCCAGGGCTGTGCGAACACCGGGGAGCTGTTTTTT
TRBJ2-1	TRBV29-1	medium-sized	TRBD2	CSVRASGTYNEQFF	TGCAGCGTTAGGGCTAGCGGTACTTACAATGAGCAGTTCTTC
TRBJ2-1	TRBV20-1	-	TRBD2	CSARDLAGAHEQFF	TGCAGTGCTAGAGATCTAGCGGGAGCCCATGAGCAGTTCTTC
TRBJ2-3	TRBV29-1	-	-	CSGRARGGGTDTQYF	TGCAGCGGCCGCGCTAGGGGTGGGGGCACAGATACGCAGTATTTT
TRBJ2-1	TRBV6-5	many	-	CASSYSGGYNEQFF	TGTGCCAGCAGTTACTCGGGAGGCTACAATGAGCAGTTCTTC
TRBJ1-6	TRBV7-9	-	TRBD1	CASRWDRGRSPLHF	TGTGCCAGCCGATGGGACAGGGGCAGATCACCCCTCCACTTT